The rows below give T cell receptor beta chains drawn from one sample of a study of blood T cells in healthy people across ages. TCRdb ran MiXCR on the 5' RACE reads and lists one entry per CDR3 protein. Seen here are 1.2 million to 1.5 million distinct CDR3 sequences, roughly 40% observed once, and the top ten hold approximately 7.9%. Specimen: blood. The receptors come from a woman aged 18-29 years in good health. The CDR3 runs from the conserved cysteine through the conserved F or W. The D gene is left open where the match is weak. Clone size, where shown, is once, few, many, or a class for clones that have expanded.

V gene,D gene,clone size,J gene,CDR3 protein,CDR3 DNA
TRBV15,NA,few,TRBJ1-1,CATSYRTGRGQNTEAFF,TGTGCCACCAGCTACCGGACGGGTCGGGGTCAGAACACTGAAGCTTTCTTT
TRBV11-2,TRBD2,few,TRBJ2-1,CASNSGGRLAGGGEQFF,TGTGCCAGCAATTCTGGTGGTCGGTTAGCGGGAGGGGGTGAGCAGTTCTTC
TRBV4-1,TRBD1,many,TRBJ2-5,CASSQDGTGGLETQYF,TGCGCCAGCAGCCAAGACGGGACAGGGGGCCTGGAGACCCAGTACTTC
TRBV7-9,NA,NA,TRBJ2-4,CASSLAGTIAKNIQYF,TGTGCCAGCAGCTTAGCCGGGACAATAGCCAAAAACATTCAGTACTTC
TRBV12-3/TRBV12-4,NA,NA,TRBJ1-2,CASSPRAGVHGYTF,TGTGCCAGCAGTCCCCGAGCAGGGGTTCATGGCTACACCTTC
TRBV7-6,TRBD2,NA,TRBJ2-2,CASSLGTSGMGNTGELFF,TGTGCCAGCAGCCTCGGGACTAGCGGGATGGGGAACACCGGGGAGCTGTTTTTT
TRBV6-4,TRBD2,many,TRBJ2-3,CASSGLAGGTDTQYF,TGTGCCAGCAGTGGACTAGCGGGGGGCACAGATACGCAGTATTTT
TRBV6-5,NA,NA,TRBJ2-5,CASRGPRRETQYF,TGTGCCAGCAGGGGTCCTCGTCGGGAGACCCAGTACTTC
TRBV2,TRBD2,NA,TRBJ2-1,CASKSSSGTGYF,TGTGCCAGCAAATCCAGTAGCGGGACGGGGTACTTC
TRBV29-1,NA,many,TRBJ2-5,CSVRQSTAPIETQYF,TGCAGCGTGAGACAGTCAACGGCCCCAATAGAGACCCAGTACTTC
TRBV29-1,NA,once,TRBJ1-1,CSVRGAGNTEAFF,TGCAGCGTTCGGGGGGCTGGCAACACTGAAGCTTTCTTT
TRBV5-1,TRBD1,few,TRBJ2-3,CASSLGQGISTDTQYF,TGCGCCAGCAGCTTGGGACAGGGTATCTCGACAGATACGCAGTATTTT
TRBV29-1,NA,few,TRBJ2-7,CSGTPGSSYEQYF,TGCAGCGGTACACCGGGGAGCTCCTACGAGCAGTACTTC
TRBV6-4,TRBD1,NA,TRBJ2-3,CASSPNTGQGTDTQYF,TGTGCCAGCAGTCCAAACACCGGACAGGGAACAGATACGCAGTATTTT
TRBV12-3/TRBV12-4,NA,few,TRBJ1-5,CAVGLSTAQHF,TGTGCCGTCGGCTTGAGTACGGCCCAGCATTTT
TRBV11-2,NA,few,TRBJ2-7,CASHWGSSYNEQYF,TGTGCCAGCCACTGGGGGAGCTCCTACAATGAGCAGTACTTC
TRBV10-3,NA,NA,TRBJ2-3,CAITQGPISGDTQYF,TGTGCCATCACCCAAGGGCCCATATCGGGAGATACGCAGTATTTT
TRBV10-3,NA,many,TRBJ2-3,CAIGPQSGAQADTQYF,TGTGCCATCGGGCCCCAATCGGGGGCCCAGGCGGATACGCAGTATTTT
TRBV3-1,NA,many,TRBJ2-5,CASSQEYGKEYF,TGTGCCAGCAGCCAAGAGTATGGAAAGGAGTACTTC
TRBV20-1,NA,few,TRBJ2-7,CSAGLRSYEQYF,TGCAGTGCTGGACTGAGATCCTACGAGCAGTACTTC
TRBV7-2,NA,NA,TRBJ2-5,CASRGWEVGTQYF,TGTGCCAGCAGGGGGTGGGAAGTGGGGACCCAGTACTTC
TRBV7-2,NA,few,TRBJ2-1,CASHPRLGVYNEQFF,TGTGCCAGCCACCCGCGACTAGGGGTCTACAATGAGCAGTTCTTC
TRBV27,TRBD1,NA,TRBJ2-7,CASRRTGGLYEQYF,TGTGCCAGCAGAAGGACAGGGGGACTCTACGAGCAGTACTTC
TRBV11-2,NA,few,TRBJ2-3,CASSLSRGYADTQYF,TGTGCCAGCAGCTTATCTAGGGGCTATGCAGATACGCAGTATTTT
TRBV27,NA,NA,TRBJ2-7,CASSALGGGEQYF,TGTGCCAGCAGTGCTCTAGGGGGGGGCGAGCAGTACTTC
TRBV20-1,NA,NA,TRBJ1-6,CSARLLGGLDSPLHF,TGCAGTGCTAGACTCCTTGGGGGGCTCGATTCACCCCTCCACTTT
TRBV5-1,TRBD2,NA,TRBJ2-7,CASSSAGGPYKEQYF,TGCGCCAGCAGCTCAGCGGGGGGGCCCTACAAGGAGCAGTACTTC
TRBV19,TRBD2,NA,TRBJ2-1,CASQKGGLVGSNEQFF,TGTGCCAGCCAAAAGGGAGGACTAGTGGGCTCCAATGAGCAGTTCTTC
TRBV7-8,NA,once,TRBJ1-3,CASSLDPSGNTIYF,TGTGCCAGCAGCTTAGACCCCTCTGGAAACACCATATATTTT
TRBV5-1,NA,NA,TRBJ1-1,CASSLGSGAPKDTEAFF,TGCGCCAGCAGCCTCGGGTCAGGGGCGCCCAAGGACACTGAAGCTTTCTTT
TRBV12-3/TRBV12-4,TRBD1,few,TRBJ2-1,CASSPPFDRGYQFF,TGTGCCAGCAGTCCCCCCTTCGACAGGGGTTATCAGTTCTTC
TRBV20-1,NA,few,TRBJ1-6,CSASVGQGVSSPLHF,TGCAGTGCTAGTGTAGGGCAGGGCGTCAGTTCACCCCTCCACTTT
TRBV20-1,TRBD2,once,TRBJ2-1,CSAGQTSGGFGEQFF,TGCAGTGCTGGACAGACTAGCGGGGGGTTCGGTGAGCAGTTCTTC